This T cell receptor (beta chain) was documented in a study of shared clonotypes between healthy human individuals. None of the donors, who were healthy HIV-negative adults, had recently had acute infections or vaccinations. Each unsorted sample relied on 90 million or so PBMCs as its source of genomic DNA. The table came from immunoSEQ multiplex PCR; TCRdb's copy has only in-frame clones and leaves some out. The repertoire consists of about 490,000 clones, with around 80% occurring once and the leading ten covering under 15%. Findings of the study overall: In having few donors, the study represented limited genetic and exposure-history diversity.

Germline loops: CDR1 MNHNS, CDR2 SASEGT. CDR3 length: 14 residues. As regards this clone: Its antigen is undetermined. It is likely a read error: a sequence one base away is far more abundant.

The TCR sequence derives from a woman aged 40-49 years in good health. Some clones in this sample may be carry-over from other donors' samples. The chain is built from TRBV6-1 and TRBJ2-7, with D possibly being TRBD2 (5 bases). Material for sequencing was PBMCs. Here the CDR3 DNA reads TGTGCCACCCGGGAATGGGGTGCCCAGAACGAGCAGCACTTC. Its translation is CATREWGAQNEQHF.